What follows are 21 T cell receptor beta chains derived from one specimen sequenced in a study of T-cell reconstitution after alpha-beta-depleted transplantation in children. Unique molecular identifiers were incorporated when the TCRbeta library was constructed. TCRdb used MiXCR to reprocess the PCR reads, holding one entry per CDR3 protein. The sample has approximately 500,000 distinct CDR3 sequences, 20% to 30% seen once; the top ten hold around a third. The sample in question was PBMCs, obtained before TCRalphabeta/CD19-depleted stem cell transplant. Every receptor here comes from a boy in the first two years of life with Wiskott-Aldrich syndrome, due to receive a stem cell transplant.

The chain is built from TRBV12-3 or TRBV12-4 and TRBJ2-2, with 10 bases lining up with TRBD2. V lost 2 bases, J lost 4 bases, and 10 bases stayed unmatched. This CDR3 has 18 residues. This CDR3 is CASSLYPLTSGTTGELFF. In DNA, the CDR3 is TGTGCCAGCAGTTTATATCCCCTTACTAGCGGGACCACCGGGGAGCTGTTTTTT.

This clonotype has a handful of counts. V usage is TRBV10-3 and J usage is TRBJ2-5, with TRBD2 identical over 7 bases. Trimming cost V 4 bases and J 10 bases; bases outside gene matches: 9. The CDR3 extends over 13 amino acids. Looked up from germline, CDR1 is ENHRY and CDR2 is SYGVKD. In DNA, the CDR3 is TGTGCCATCAGTGGGATAGGGAGGGGCGACCAGTACTTC. Translation: CAISGIGRGDQYF.

This clonotype turned up a few times. The rearrangement joins TRBV25-1 to TRBJ2-5; 7 bases agree with TRBD2. This CDR3 spans 15 amino acids. Germline CDR1 and CDR2: MGHDK and SYGVNS. The trim removed 0 bases at V and 3 bases at J, leaving 4 bases unmatched. CDR3: CASSEYTSEEETQYF. The CDR3 nucleotides read TGTGCCAGCAGTGAATATACTAGCGAGGAAGAGACCCAGTACTTC.

This clonotype was seen more than once but under ten times. The CDR3 region has the DNA TGCAGTGCTAGAGACCAGTCAGATACGCAGTATTTT. Amino acids: CSARDQSDTQYF. The V call is TRBV20-1, the J call TRBJ2-3; D gene uncertain. The ends were cut back, 0 bases at V and 4 bases at J, with 5 bases in the middle. Germline V CDR1 and CDR2: DFQATT, SNEGSKA (reference sequence). The length of the CDR3 is 12 residues.

This clonotype occurred a few times. The chain employs TRBV10-3 and TRBJ2-1, with D perhaps being TRBD1 or TRBD2 (5 bases each). The V gene lost 6 bases and the J gene lost 9 bases, with 15 bases spanning the gap. This CDR3 contains 13 residues. The germline CDR1 and CDR2 sequences are ENHRY and SYGVKD. CDR3 in DNA: TGTGCCATCAGCGACATTCGGGGCTTTGAGCAGTTCTTC. Residues: CAISDIRGFEQFF.

The chain links TRBV14 to TRBJ1-2; 7 nucleotides agree with TRBD1. The germline V gene has CDR1 SGHDN and CDR2 FVKESK. This CDR3 is built from 15 residues. Germline trimming cut 6 bases from V and 6 bases from J; bases unmatched to any gene: 13. In nucleotides, the CDR3 is TGTGCCAGCAGGCCGGGACAGCCAAACGGAGATGGCTACACCTTC. Amino acid sequence: CASRPGQPNGDGYTF. Full variable domain (missing parts from reference TRBV14 and TRBJ1-2): EAGVTQFPSHSVIEKGQTVTLRCDPISGHDNLYWYRRVMGKEIKFLLHFVKESKQDESGMPNNRFLAERTGGTYSTLKVQPAELEDSGVYFCASRPGQPNGDGYTFGSGTRLTVV.

The chain carries TRBV5-1 and TRBJ2-5; D is unresolved. The germline V gene encodes CDR1 SGHRS and CDR2 YFSETQ. The CDR3 is 15 residues long. V was pared by 5 bases and J by 0 bases, with 14 bases between. The CDR3 DNA reads as TGCGCCAGCAGACGGACCCCTCTCAACCAAGAGACCCAGTACTTC. It codes for CASRRTPLNQETQYF.

This clonotype showed up just a few times. This rearrangement joins TRBV6-5 to TRBJ1-4, with D possibly TRBD1 on 5 matching bases. V was pared by 0 bases and J by 3 bases, with 8 bases between. Looked up from germline, CDR1 is MNHEY and CDR2 is SVGAGI. This CDR3 is 15 amino acids long. CDR3 nucleotide sequence: TGTGCCAGCAGTTACTCGACAGCTCCTAATGAAAAACTGTTTTTT. This encodes CASSYSTAPNEKLFF.

In this sample, this clonotype turned up many times. The chain uses TRBV11-2 and TRBJ2-5; D gene ambiguous. Germline V gene sequence: CDR1 SGHAT, CDR2 FQNNGV. Trimming cost V 5 bases and J 0 bases, with 4 bases left between them. This CDR3 has 12 amino acids. Here the CDR3 reads CASSRNQETQYF. The CDR3 nucleotides are TGTGCCAGCAGCCGGAACCAAGAGACCCAGTACTTC.

The V gene is TRBV7-9, the J gene TRBJ2-7; D might be TRBD1 (5 bases). The germline V and J ends were trimmed by 0 bases and 1 base, with 7 bases remaining between them. From germline, CDR1 is SEHNR and CDR2 FQNEAQ (reference sequence). This CDR3 spans 14 amino acids. The CDR3 sequence is CASSLAHRSYEQYF. In DNA, the CDR3 is TGTGCCAGCAGCTTAGCGCACAGGTCCTACGAGCAGTACTTC. The whole variable domain, filled in from reference TRBV7-9 and TRBJ2-7, reads DTGVSQNPRHKITKRGQNVTFRCDPISEHNRLYWYRQTLGQGPEFLTYFQNEAQLEKSRLLSDRFSAERPKGSFSTLEIQRTEQGDSAMYLCASSLAHRSYEQYFGPGTRLTVT.

The rearrangement joins TRBV29-1 to TRBJ2-5; a possible D gene is TRBD1 (7 bases). The CDR3 runs to 14 residues. Deletions cut 4 bases from V and 4 bases from J, with 16 bases between. Germline V gene sequence: CDR1 SQVTM, CDR2 ANQGSEA. CDR3 loop: CSVGGGGLGETQYF. CDR3 bases: TGCAGCGTTGGTGGAGGGGGCTTAGGAGAGACCCAGTACTTC.

The chain has TRBV6-7 and TRBJ1-5; D is perhaps TRBD1 (6 bases). TRBV6-7 is given ORF status, its function remaining uncertain. The CDR3 consists of 18 residues. Trimming pared 8 bases from V and 4 bases from J, leaving 27 bases between. CDR3 in DNA: TGTGCCAGCTGTTTATCAGCCCCTGGGACAAATCGGAATCAGCCCCAGCATTTT. Translated: CASCLSAPGTNRNQPQHF.

CDR3 DNA sequence: TGTGCCAGCAGTGACATCGTGGACAGGTTTGAAAAACTGTTTTTT. Its protein is CASSDIVDRFEKLFF. The chain uses TRBV6-1 and TRBJ1-4; 7 nucleotides match TRBD1. V lost 3 bases, J lost 7 bases, and 8 bases stayed unmatched. This CDR3 is 15 amino acids long. Germline V gene data show CDR1 as MNHNS and CDR2 as SASEGT.

This clonotype was recorded a few times. The chain uses TRBV15 and TRBJ2-2; 7 bases align to TRBD1. The CDR3 has 16 residues. The germline CDR1 and CDR2 sequences are LNHNV and YYDKDF (reference sequence). J lost 1 base, V lost 2 bases, and 4 bases had no gene match. CDR3 bases: TGTGCCACCAGCAGACGACAGGGTGTGAACACCGGGGAGCTGTTTTTT. Its translation is CATSRRQGVNTGELFF.

The rearrangement links TRBV6-5 to TRBJ2-1; the D gene is possibly TRBD2 (5 bases). V was shortened by 2 bases and J by 2 bases, with 13 bases between the two germline ends. CDR3 length: 16 residues. Per the germline V gene, CDR1 is MNHEY and CDR2 is SVGAGI. The CDR3 loop reads CASSYTSGAAYNEQFF. The CDR3 region has the DNA TGTGCCAGCAGTTACACCAGCGGAGCCGCCTACAATGAGCAGTTCTTC.

The V and J genes are TRBV29-1 and TRBJ2-7; maybe TRBD1 (5 bases). Germline values: CDR1 SQVTM, CDR2 ANQGSEA. Trimming left V 4 bases short and J 3 bases short, with 19 bases between. The CDR3 runs to 15 residues. For the CDR3, the DNA is TGCAGCGTTGTCCTCTCTCGGGCAGGGAACTACGAGCAGTACTTC. Amino acids: CSVVLSRAGNYEQYF.

This clonotype was detected only a few times. The chain carries TRBV20-1 and TRBJ2-4; the D is unclear. Trimming removed 6 bases from V and 1 base from J, with 10 bases in between. Germline V lookup: CDR1 DFQATT, CDR2 SNEGSKA (reference sequence). This CDR3 comprises 13 residues. The CDR3 DNA reads TGCAGTGCCACCACCGGGGCCAAAAACATTCAGTACTTC. It translates to CSATTGAKNIQYF.

This chain connects TRBV5-1 to TRBJ2-1; 7 bases fit TRBD1. With 1 base clipped from V and 7 bases from J, the junction kept 11 bases outside the gene matches. The germline gives CDR1 SGHRS, CDR2 YFSETQ. The CDR3 length is 16 residues. The chain's CDR3 is CASSLSPGRGSNEQFF. The CDR3, as DNA: TGCGCCAGCAGCTTGAGTCCCGGCAGGGGGTCTAATGAGCAGTTCTTC.

The chain has TRBV9 and TRBJ1-1, with D possibly matching TRBD1 (5 bases). This CDR3 has 15 residues. Per the germline V gene, CDR1 is SGDLS and CDR2 is YYNGEE. V lost 0 bases to trimming and J lost 0 bases, with 9 bases between them. The CDR3 DNA is TGTGCCAGCAGCGTAGGGGGGACCATGAACACTGAAGCTTTCTTT. Residues: CASSVGGTMNTEAFF.

This rearrangement joins TRBV7-3 to TRBJ2-5; the D call may be TRBD1 or TRBD2 (6 bases each). The V gene lost 5 bases and the J gene lost 3 bases, with 13 bases spanning the gap. Germline V gene lookup returns CDR1 SGHTA and CDR2 FQGTGA. This CDR3 has 14 amino acids. The CDR3 coding sequence is TGTGCCAGCAGCCTGTTCGGGGGCAAAGAGACCCAGTACTTC. Amino acid sequence: CASSLFGGKETQYF.

The genes are TRBV7-8 and TRBJ2-3; no firm D call. In germline, CDR1 is SGHVS, CDR2 FQNEAQ. Trimming removed 1 base at V and 0 bases at J, with 14 bases between. The CDR3 has 17 amino acids. The CDR3: CASSLVLGDTSTDTQYF. The CDR3 region has the DNA TGTGCCAGCAGCTTAGTTCTAGGAGACACTAGCACAGATACGCAGTATTTT.